The clone carrying this T cell receptor (beta chain) occurred once. The CDR3 length is 17 residues. Germline V gene data show CDR1 as KGHSH and CDR2 as LQKENI. V was pared by 2 bases and J by 0 bases, with 4 bases of the junction left unmatched. The data stem from a study of blood T cell repertoires in COVID-19. About the research overall: Sites in the United States, Italy and Spain provided acute and convalescent COVID-19 samples. Nucleic acid was either cDNA or gDNA, and it came from T cells, B-cell-depleted T cells, or PBMCs.

Participant-reported clinical history was the basis for cohort assignment. Two negative PCRs, clearance, or symptom resolution were required of recovered Cohort 3 donors. Some clones are missing from TCRdb's copy, which holds only in-frame ones; the method was immunoSEQ multiplex PCR. The sample yields about 250,000 clones, under 90% seen once. V gene TRBV18 combines with J gene TRBJ2-3, with TRBD2 matching 11 bases. Sequences were obtained from PBMCs or T cells enriched from blood (not recorded which). This TCR was sampled from a man between 35 and 55 years old who had recovered from COVID-19. DNA of the CDR3: TGTGCCAGCTCACCAACCTGGACTAGCGGGAGCACAGATACGCAGTATTTT. This codes for CASSPTWTSGSTDTQYF.